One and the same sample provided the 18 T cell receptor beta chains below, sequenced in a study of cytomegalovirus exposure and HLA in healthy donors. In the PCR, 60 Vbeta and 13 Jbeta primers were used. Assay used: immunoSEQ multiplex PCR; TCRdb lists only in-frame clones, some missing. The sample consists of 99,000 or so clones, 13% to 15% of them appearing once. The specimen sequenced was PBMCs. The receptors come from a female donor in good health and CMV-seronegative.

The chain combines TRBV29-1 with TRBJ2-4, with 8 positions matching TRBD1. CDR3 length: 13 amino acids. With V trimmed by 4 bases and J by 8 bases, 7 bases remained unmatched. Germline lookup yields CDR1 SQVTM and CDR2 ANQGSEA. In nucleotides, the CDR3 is TGCAGCGTTGTACAGGGGGTCGTGGACATTCAGTACTTC. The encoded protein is CSVVQGVVDIQYF.

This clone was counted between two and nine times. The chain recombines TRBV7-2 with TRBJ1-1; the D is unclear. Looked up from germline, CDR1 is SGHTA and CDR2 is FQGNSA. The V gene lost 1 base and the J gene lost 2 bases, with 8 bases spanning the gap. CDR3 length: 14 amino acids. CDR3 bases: TGTGCCAGCAGCTTAGGATGGAGAAACACTGAAGCTTTCTTT. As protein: CASSLGWRNTEAFF.

The CDR3 spells CASSVQGQMNTEAFF. CDR3 in DNA: TGTGCCAGCAGCGTACAAGGACAGATGAACACTGAAGCTTTCTTT. The chain employs TRBV9 and TRBJ1-1; tentatively, D is TRBD1 (6 bases). Germline CDR1 is SGDLS and CDR2 is YYNGEE. Trimming pared 1 base from V and 0 bases from J, leaving 10 bases between. This CDR3 region has 15 residues. The full variable domain, its missing parts supplied by reference TRBV9 and TRBJ1-1, is DSGVTQTPKHLITATGQRVTLRCSPRSGDLSVYWYQQSLDQGLQFLIQYYNGEERAKGNILERFSAQQFPDLHSELNLSSLELGDSALYFCASSVQGQMNTEAFFGQGTRLTVV.

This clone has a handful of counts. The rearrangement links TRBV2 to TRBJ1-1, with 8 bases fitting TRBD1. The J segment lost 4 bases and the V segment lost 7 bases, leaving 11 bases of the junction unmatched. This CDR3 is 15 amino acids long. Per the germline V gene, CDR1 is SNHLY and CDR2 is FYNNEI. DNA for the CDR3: TGTGCCAGCACTCGACAGGGGCAGACGAGCACTGAAGCTTTCTTT. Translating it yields CASTRQGQTSTEAFF. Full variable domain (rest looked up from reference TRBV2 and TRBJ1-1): EPEVTQTPSHQVTQMGQEVILRCVPISNHLYFYWYRQILGQKVEFLVSFYNNEISEKSEIFDDQFSVERPDGSNFTLKIRSTKLEDSAMYFCASTRQGQTSTEAFFGQGTRLTVV.

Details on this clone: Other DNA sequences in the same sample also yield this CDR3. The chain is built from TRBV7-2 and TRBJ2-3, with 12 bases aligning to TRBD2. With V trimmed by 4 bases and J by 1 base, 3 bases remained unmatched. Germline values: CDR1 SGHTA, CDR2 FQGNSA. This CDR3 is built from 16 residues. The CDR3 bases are TGTGCCAGCAGCTCTAGACTAGCGGGGGGCACAGATACGCAGTATTTT. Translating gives CASSSRLAGGTDTQYF. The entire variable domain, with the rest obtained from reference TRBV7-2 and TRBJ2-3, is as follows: GAGVSQSPSNKVTEKGKDVELRCDPISGHTALYWYRQSLGQGLEFLIYFQGNSAPDKSGLPSDRFSAERTGGSVSTLTIQRTQQEDSAVYLCASSSRLAGGTDTQYFGPGTRLTVL.

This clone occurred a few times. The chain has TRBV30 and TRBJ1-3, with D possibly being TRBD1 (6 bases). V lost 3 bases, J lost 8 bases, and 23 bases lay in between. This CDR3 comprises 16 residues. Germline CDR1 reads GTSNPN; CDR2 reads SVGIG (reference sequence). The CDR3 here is CAWSRPFAGARDTIYF. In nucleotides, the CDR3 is TGTGCCTGGAGCCGCCCCTTCGCGGGGGCGAGGGACACCATATATTTT.

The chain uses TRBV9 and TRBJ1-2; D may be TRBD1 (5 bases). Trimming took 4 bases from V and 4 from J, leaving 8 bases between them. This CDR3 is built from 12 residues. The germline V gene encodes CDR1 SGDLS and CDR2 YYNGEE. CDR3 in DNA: TGTGCCAGCAGCCGCGACAGCTATGGCTACACCTTC. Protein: CASSRDSYGYTF.

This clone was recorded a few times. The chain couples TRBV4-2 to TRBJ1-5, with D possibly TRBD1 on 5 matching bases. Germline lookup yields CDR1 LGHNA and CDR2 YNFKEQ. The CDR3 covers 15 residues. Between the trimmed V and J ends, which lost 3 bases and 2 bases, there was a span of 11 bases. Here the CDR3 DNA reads TGTGCCAGCAGCCACAGGGAGGATGGCAATCAGCCCCAGCATTTT. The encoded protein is CASSHREDGNQPQHF.

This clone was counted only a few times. The CDR3 region is CSVATGGDQPQHF. The CDR3 region has the DNA TGCAGCGTTGCGACAGGGGGGGATCAGCCCCAGCATTTT. The rearrangement uses TRBV29-1 and TRBJ1-5, with TRBD1 identical over 9 bases. Losses at the gene ends were 4 bases for V and 5 bases for J; bases not matched to a gene: 3. This CDR3 is 13 amino acids long. CDR1 SQVTM and CDR2 ANQGSEA come from the germline V gene.

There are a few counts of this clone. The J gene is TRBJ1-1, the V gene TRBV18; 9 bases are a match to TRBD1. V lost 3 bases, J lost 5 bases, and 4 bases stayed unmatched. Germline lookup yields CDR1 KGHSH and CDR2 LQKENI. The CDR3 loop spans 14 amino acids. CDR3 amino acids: CASSPIQGATEAFF. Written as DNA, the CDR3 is TGTGCCAGCTCACCGATACAGGGGGCAACTGAAGCTTTCTTT.

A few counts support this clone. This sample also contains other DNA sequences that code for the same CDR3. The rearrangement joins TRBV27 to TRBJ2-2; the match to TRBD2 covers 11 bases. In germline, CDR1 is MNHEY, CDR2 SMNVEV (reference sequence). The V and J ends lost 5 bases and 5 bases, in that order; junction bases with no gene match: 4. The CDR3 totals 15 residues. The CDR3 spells CASSGLAGGTGELFF. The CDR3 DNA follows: TGTGCCAGCAGTGGGCTAGCGGGAGGAACCGGGGAGCTGTTTTTT.

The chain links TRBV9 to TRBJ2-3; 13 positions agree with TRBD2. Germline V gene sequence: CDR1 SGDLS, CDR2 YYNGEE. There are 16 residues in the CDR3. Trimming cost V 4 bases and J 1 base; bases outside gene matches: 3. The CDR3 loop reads CASSIGLAGGTDTQYF. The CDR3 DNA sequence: TGTGCCAGCAGCATCGGACTAGCGGGGGGCACAGATACGCAGTATTTT.

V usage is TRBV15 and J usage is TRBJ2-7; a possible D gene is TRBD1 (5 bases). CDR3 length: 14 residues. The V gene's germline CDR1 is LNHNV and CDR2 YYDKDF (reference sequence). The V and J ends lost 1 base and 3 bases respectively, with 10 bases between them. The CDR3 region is CATSRGVQGYEQYF. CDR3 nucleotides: TGTGCCACCAGCAGAGGTGTCCAGGGCTACGAGCAGTACTTC.

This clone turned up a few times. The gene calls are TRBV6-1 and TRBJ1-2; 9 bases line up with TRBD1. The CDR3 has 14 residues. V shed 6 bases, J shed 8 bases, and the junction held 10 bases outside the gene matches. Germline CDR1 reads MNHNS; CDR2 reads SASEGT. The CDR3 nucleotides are TGTGCCAGCAGGAGGGGGGACAGGGTGGACGGCTACACCTTC. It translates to CASRRGDRVDGYTF.

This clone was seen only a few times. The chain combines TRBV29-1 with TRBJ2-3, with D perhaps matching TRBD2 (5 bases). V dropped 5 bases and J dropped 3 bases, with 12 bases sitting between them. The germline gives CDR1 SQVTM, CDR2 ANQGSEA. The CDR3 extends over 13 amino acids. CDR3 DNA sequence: TGCAGCGTTTGTTTTCCGGGGACAGATACGCAGTATTTT. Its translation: CSVCFPGTDTQYF.

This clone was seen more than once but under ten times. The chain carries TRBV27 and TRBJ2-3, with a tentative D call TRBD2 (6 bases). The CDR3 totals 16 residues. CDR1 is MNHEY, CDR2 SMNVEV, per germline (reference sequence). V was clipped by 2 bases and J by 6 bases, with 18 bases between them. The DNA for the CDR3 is TGTGCCAGCAGTTTAGGTCGGGGGATTCTTTTTGATACGCAGTATTTT. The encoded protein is CASSLGRGILFDTQYF.

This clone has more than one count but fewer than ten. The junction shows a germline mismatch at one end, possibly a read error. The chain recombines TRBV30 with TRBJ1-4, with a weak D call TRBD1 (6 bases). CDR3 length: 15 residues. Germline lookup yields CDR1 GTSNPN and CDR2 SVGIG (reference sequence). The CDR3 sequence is CAWSNSPGDGELRLF. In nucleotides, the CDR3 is TGTGCCTGGAGTAACTCTCCAGGGGACGGGGAACTGCGACTTTTT.

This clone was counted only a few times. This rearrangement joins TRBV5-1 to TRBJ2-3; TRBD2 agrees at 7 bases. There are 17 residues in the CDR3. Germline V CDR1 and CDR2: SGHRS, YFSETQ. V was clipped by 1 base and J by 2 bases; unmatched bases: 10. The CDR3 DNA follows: TGCGCCAGCAGCTTGATCCGGGGCGGGAGTTTCACAGATACGCAGTATTTT. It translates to CASSLIRGGSFTDTQYF.